Each of the 14 T cell receptor beta chains below was sequenced from the same sample in a study of cytomegalovirus exposure and HLA in healthy donors. Profiled with immunoSEQ multiplex PCR; TCRdb holds only in-frame clones, not every one. The repertoire consists of roughly 120,000 clones, with less than 90% occurring once and the leading ten covering less than 4.5%. Sequenced material: PBMCs. These receptors were collected from a man between 18 and 29 years old in good health and CMV-seropositive.

This rearrangement joins TRBV4-2 to TRBJ2-1; 8 bases line up with TRBD2. CDR1 and CDR2 from the germline V gene are LGHNA and YNFKEQ. There are 17 residues in the CDR3. V dropped 1 base and J dropped 8; count of bases not matched to a gene: 13. The CDR3 bases are TGTGCCAGCAGCCAAGGAAAAACGGGGGGGCCTTTGGATGAGCAGTTCTTC. Translating gives CASSQGKTGGPLDEQFF.

The J gene is TRBJ1-1, the V gene TRBV18; D gene unclear. CDR3 length: 13 amino acids. Looked up from germline, CDR1 is KGHSH and CDR2 is LQKENI. The V end lost 5 bases, the J end lost 4 bases, and 11 bases lay between the germline ends. CDR3 region: CASSSTLGTEAFF. Here the CDR3 DNA reads TGTGCCAGCTCATCGACACTCGGCACTGAAGCTTTCTTT.

The genes are TRBV15 and TRBJ2-2; D perhaps matches TRBD1 (5 bases). This CDR3 comprises 17 residues. CDR1 is LNHNV, CDR2 YYDKDF, per germline (reference sequence). V dropped 0 bases and J dropped 1 base, with 12 bases sitting between them. CDR3 nucleotides: TGTGCCACCAGCAGAGATTACGACAGTGGGAACACCGGGGAGCTGTTTTTT. Amino acid sequence: CATSRDYDSGNTGELFF.

V and J are TRBV5-1 and TRBJ1-2; 7 nucleotides align to TRBD1. Germline CDR1 reads SGHRS; CDR2 reads YFSETQ. V was clipped by 0 bases and J by 9 bases; unmatched bases: 8. The CDR3 is made up of 14 amino acids. In DNA form, the CDR3 reads TGCGCCAGCAGCTTGGACTTGACAGGGCAAAGCTACACCTTC. It specifies CASSLDLTGQSYTF.

The genes are TRBV2 and TRBJ1-6; the match to TRBD1 covers 7 bases. The CDR3 spans 14 residues. Germline V gene sequence: CDR1 SNHLY, CDR2 FYNNEI. J gave up 5 bases and V 11 bases, and 9 bases lay outside the gene matches. The DNA of the CDR3 is TGTGCCCGTCGAACCGGGACAGATAATTCACCCCTCCACTTT. It is translated as CARRTGTDNSPLHF.

The DNA of the CDR3 is TGTGCCAGCAGTTACGGGGACAGGGAAAAACTGTTTTTT. It is translated as CASSYGDREKLFF. This sequence joins TRBV6-6 and TRBJ1-4; 8 bases match TRBD1. The CDR3 has 13 amino acids. Germline V gene lookup returns CDR1 MNHNY and CDR2 SVGAGI (reference sequence). Trimming took 2 bases from V and 8 from J; bases not matched to a gene: 1.

The chain has TRBV2 and TRBJ2-3, with a tentative D call TRBD2 (5 bases). The V gene's germline CDR1 is SNHLY and CDR2 FYNNEI. This CDR3 is built from 17 residues. Trimming left V 5 bases short and J 2 bases short, with 20 bases between. The CDR3, as DNA: TGTGCCAGCAGTCCCCTGGACTCCACGGGGTTCACAGATACGCAGTATTTT. Amino acid sequence: CASSPLDSTGFTDTQYF.

This clone was recorded once. The chain combines TRBV11-2 with TRBJ2-7; tentative D call: TRBD1 (6 bases). Germline-derived CDR1 and CDR2 are SGHAT and FQNNGV. The CDR3 is made up of 13 amino acids. The V end was cut by 5 bases, the J end by 3 bases, with 11 bases between. The CDR3 DNA sequence: TGTGCCAGCAGCAAAATGGACAGCTACGAGCAGTACTTC. This codes for CASSKMDSYEQYF.

In its sample, this clone was seen a few times. The rearrangement uses TRBV14 and TRBJ1-1; D gene ambiguous. V lost 1 base and J lost 8, with 14 bases in between. CDR1 and CDR2 (germline): SGHDN, FVKESK. This CDR3 has 14 residues. The CDR3, as DNA: TGTGCCAGCAGCCAAGGCAGGTCCCTTCGGGAAGCTTTCTTT. This gives the protein CASSQGRSLREAFF.

The chain uses TRBV6-5 and TRBJ2-7; 8 positions match TRBD1. The CDR3 sequence is 16 residues long. Looked up from germline, CDR1 is MNHEY and CDR2 is SVGAGI. V dropped 2 bases and J dropped 2; count of bases not matched to a gene: 8. In DNA form, the CDR3 reads TGTGCCAGCAGTTACGAATACAGGGGGAATACCTACGAGCAGTACTTC. It yields the protein CASSYEYRGNTYEQYF.

V and J are TRBV7-2 and TRBJ2-5, with TRBD2 matching over 7 bases. Germline CDR1 reads SGHTA; CDR2 reads FQGNSA. Unmatched junction bases numbered 3, after V lost 3 bases and J lost 2 bases. The CDR3 spans 14 residues. The DNA of the CDR3 is TGTGCCAGCAGCTTGTGGGGGGGACAAGAGACCCAGTACTTC. It is translated as CASSLWGGQETQYF.

The chain employs TRBV5-6 and TRBJ1-4, with 8 bases matching TRBD1. Germline V gene data show CDR1 as SGHDT and CDR2 as YYEEEE. The CDR3 contains 12 residues. V lost 3 bases and J lost 14; bases outside the gene matches: 6. This chain's CDR3 is CASSSGTGALFF. CDR3 coding DNA: TGTGCCAGCAGCTCAGGGACAGGCGCGCTGTTTTTT. The complete variable domain, with remaining parts taken from reference TRBV5-6 and TRBJ1-4, reads DAGVTQSPTHLIKTRGQQVTLRCSPKSGHDTVSWYQQALGQGPQFIFQYYEEEERQRGNFPDRFSGHQFPNYSSELNVNALLLGDSALYLCASSSGTGALFFGSGTQLSVL.

V and J are TRBV7-9 and TRBJ2-2; weak D call: TRBD1 (6 bases). The CDR3 extends over 14 amino acids. The germline V gene has CDR1 SEHNR and CDR2 FQNEAQ (reference sequence). Trimming took 4 bases from V and 5 from J, leaving 11 bases between them. DNA for the CDR3: TGTGCCAGCAGCTCGATCACAGGGACCGGGGAGCTGTTTTTT. Translation: CASSSITGTGELFF.

The chain joins TRBV7-6 to TRBJ2-3; D may be TRBD1 (5 bases). This CDR3 is 15 amino acids long. Germline V lookup: CDR1 SGHVS, CDR2 FNYEAQ. V gave up 5 bases and J gave up 1 base, with 13 bases separating them. The CDR3 DNA follows: TGTGCCAGCAGCCCAGGGTTTAGAGGCACAGATACGCAGTATTTT. Encoded protein: CASSPGFRGTDTQYF.